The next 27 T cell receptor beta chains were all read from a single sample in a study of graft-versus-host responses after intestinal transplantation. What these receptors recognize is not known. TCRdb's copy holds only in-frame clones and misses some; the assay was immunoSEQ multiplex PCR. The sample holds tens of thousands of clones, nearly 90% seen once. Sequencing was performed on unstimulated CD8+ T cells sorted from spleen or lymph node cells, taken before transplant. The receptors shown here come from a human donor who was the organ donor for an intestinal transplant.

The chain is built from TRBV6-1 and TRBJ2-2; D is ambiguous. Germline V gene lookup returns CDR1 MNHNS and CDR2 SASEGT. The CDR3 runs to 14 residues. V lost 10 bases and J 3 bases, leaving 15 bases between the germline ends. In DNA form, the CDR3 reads TGTGCCACCGAGCGCGGTCCGTACACCGGGGAGCTGTTTTTT. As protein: CATERGPYTGELFF.

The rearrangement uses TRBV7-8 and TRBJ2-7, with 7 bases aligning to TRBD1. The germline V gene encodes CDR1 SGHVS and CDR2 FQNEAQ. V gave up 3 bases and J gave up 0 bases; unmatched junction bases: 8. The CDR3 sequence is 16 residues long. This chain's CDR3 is CASSLAGTASSYEQYV. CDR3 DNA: TGTGCCAGCAGCTTGGCCGGGACAGCGAGCTCCTACGAGCAGTACGTC.

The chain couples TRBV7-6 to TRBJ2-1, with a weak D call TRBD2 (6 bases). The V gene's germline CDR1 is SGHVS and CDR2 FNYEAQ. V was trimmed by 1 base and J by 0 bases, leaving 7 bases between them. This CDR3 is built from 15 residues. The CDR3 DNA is TGTGCCAGCAGCTTAGACGGGAGCTCCTACAATGAGCAGTTCTTC. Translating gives CASSLDGSSYNEQFF. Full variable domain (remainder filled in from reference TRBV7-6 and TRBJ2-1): GAGVSQSPRYKVTKRGQDVALRCDPISGHVSLYWYRQALGQGPEFLTYFNYEAQQDKSGLPNDRFSAERPEGSISTLTIQRTEQRDSAMYRCASSLDGSSYNEQFFGPGTRLTVL.

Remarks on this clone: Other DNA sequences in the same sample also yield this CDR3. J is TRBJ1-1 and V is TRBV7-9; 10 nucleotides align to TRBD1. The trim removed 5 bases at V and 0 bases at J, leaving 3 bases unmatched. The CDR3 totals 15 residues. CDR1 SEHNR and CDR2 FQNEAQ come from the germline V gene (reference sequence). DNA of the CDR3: TGTGCCAGCAGCCCGGGACAGGGGCTGAACACTGAAGCTTTCTTT. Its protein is CASSPGQGLNTEAFF.

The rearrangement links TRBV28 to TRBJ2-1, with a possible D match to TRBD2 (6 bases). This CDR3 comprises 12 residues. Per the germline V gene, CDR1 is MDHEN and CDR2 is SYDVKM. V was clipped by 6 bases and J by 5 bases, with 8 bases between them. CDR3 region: CASRGLNNEQFF. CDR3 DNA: TGTGCCAGCAGGGGACTCAACAATGAGCAGTTCTTC.

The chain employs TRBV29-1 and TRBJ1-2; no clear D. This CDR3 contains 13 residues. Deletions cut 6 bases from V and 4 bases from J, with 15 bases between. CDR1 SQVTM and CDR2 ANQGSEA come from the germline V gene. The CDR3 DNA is TGCAGCGTACCCGGGGATTTTTTCTATGGCTACACCTTC. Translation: CSVPGDFFYGYTF.

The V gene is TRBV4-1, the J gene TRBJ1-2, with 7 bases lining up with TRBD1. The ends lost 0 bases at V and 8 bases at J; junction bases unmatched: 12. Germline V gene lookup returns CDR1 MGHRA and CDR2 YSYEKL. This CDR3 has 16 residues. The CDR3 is CASSQDKAGGSFGYTF. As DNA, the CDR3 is TGCGCCAGCAGCCAAGATAAGGCAGGGGGATCTTTCGGCTACACCTTC.

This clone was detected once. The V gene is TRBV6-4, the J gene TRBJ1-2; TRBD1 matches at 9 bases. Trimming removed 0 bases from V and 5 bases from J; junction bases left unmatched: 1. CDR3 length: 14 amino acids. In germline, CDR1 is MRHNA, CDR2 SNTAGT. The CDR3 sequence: CASSDSGTGYGYTF. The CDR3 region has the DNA TGTGCCAGCAGTGACTCCGGGACAGGGTATGGCTACACCTTC.

CDR3 sequence reads: CASSPQGAGGYTF. The CDR3 nucleotides are TGTGCCAGCAGTCCACAGGGGGCAGGTGGCTACACCTTC. The V call is TRBV6-5, the J call TRBJ1-2, with TRBD1 matching 9 bases. The germline gives CDR1 MNHEY, CDR2 SVGAGI. CDR3 length: 13 amino acids. With V trimmed by 5 bases and J by 7 bases, 5 bases remained unmatched.

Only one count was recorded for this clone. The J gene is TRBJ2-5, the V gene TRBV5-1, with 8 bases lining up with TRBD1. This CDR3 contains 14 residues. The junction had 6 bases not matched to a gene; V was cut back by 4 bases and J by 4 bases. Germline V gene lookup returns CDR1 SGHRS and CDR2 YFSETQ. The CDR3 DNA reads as TGCGCCAGCAGCCCCTGGACAGGGCCAGAGACCCAGTACTTC. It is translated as CASSPWTGPETQYF.

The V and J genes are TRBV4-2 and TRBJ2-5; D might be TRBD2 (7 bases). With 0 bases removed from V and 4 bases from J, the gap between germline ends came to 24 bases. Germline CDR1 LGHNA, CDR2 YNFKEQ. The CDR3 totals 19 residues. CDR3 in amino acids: CASSQELGSRGAWVETQYF. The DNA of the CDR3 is TGTGCCAGCAGCCAAGAATTAGGATCTCGGGGGGCATGGGTAGAGACCCAGTACTTC.

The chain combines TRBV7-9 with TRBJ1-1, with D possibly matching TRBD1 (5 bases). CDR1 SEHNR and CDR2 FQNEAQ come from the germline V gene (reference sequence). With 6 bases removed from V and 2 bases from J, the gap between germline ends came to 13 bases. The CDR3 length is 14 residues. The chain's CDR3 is CASRGYRQNTEAFF. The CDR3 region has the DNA TGTGCCAGCAGAGGGTACAGGCAAAACACTGAAGCTTTCTTT.

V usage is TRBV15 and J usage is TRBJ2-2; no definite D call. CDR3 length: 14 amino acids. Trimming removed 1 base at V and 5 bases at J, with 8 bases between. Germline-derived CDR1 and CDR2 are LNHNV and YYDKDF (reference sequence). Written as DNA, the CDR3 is TGTGCCACCAGCAGAGTGCACGAGACCGGGGAGCTGTTTTTT. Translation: CATSRVHETGELFF.

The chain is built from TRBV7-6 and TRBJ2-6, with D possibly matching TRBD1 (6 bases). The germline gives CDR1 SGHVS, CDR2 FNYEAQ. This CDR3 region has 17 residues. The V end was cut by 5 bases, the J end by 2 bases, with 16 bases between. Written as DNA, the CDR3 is TGTGCCAGCAGCCCAGGGGCCCTCGGGACTGGGGCCAACGTCCTGACTTTC. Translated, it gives CASSPGALGTGANVLTF.

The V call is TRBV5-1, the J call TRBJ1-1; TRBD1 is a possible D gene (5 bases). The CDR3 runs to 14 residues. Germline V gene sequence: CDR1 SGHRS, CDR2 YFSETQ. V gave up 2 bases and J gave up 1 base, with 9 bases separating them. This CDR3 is CASSLVTANTEAFF. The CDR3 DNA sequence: TGCGCCAGCAGCTTAGTGACAGCGAACACTGAAGCTTTCTTT.

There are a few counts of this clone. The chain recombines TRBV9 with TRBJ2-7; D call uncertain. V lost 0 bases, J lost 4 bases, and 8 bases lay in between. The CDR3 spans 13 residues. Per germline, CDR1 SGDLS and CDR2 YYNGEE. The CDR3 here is CASSVGPGYEQYV. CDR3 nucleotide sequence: TGTGCCAGCAGCGTAGGGCCCGGGTACGAGCAGTACGTC.

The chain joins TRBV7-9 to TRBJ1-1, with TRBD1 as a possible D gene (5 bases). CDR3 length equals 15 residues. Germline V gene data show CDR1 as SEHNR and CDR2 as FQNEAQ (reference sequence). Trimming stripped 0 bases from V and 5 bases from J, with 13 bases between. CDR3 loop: CASSLADGGSTEAFF. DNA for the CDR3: TGTGCCAGCAGCTTAGCTGACGGGGGGAGTACTGAAGCTTTCTTT.

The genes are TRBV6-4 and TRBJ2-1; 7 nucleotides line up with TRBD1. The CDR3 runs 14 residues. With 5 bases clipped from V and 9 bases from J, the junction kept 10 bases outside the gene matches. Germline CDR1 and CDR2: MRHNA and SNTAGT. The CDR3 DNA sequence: TGTGCCAGCAGTCTGACAGGGTCCACAGTTGAGCAGTTCTTC. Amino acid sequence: CASSLTGSTVEQFF.

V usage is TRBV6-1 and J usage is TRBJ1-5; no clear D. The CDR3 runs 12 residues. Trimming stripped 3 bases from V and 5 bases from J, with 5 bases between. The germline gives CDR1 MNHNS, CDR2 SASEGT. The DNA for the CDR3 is TGTGCCAGCAGTGACGGGGATCAGCCCCAGCATTTT. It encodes CASSDGDQPQHF.

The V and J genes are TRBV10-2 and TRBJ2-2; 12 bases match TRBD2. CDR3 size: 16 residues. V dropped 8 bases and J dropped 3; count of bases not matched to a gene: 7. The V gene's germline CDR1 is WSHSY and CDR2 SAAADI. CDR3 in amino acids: CASGGLAGPYTGELFF. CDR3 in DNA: TGCGCCAGCGGCGGACTAGCGGGACCTTACACCGGGGAGCTGTTTTTT.

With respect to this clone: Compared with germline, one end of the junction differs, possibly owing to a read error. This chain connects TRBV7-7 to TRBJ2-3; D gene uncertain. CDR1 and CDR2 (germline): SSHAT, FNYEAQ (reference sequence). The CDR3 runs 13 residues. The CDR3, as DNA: TGTGCTAGCAGCTTAGAGAGTTCAGATACGCAGTATTTT. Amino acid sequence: CASSLESSDTQYF.

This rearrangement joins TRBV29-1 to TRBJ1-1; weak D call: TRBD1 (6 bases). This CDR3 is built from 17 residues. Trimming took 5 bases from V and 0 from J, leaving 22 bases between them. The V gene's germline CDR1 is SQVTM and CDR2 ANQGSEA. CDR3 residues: CSVFLTGQLGMNTEAFF. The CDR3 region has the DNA TGCAGCGTTTTTCTCACGGGACAATTAGGAATGAACACTGAAGCTTTCTTT.

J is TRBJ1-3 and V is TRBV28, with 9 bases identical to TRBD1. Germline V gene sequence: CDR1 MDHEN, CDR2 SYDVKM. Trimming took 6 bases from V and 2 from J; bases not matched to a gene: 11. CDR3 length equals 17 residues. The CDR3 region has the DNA TGTGCCAGCAGCCAACTCCCGGGACAGGGCCCTGGAAACACCATATATTTT. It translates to CASSQLPGQGPGNTIYF.

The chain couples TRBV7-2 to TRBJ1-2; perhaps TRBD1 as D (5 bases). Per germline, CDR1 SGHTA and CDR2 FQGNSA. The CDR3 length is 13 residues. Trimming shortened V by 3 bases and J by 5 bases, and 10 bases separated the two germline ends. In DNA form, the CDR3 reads TGTGCCAGCAGCTTCTTAGGGGATTATGGCTACACCTTC. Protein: CASSFLGDYGYTF.

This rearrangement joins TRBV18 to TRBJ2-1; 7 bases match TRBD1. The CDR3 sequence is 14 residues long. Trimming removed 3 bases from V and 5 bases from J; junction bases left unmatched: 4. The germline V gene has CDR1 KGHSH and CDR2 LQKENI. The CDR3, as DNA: TGTGCCAGCTCACCGACCGGGACAGACAATGAGCAGTTCTTC. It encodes CASSPTGTDNEQFF.

CDR3: CASSYRASTDTQYF. CDR3 sequence (DNA): TGTGCCAGCAGTTACCGCGCTAGCACAGATACGCAGTATTTT. The chain couples TRBV6-5 to TRBJ2-3; no clear D. The V gene's germline CDR1 is MNHEY and CDR2 SVGAGI. The V gene lost 2 bases and the J gene lost 0 bases, with 6 bases spanning the gap. The CDR3 length is 14 residues.

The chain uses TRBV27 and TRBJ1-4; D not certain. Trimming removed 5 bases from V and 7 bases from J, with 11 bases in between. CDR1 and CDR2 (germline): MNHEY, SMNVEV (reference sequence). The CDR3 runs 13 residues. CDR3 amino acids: CASSPQNTEKLFF. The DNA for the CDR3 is TGTGCCAGCAGTCCACAGAATACTGAAAAACTGTTTTTT.